This paragraph reports one T cell receptor (beta chain). The antigen is unknown. With the read ending 3 residues before the CDR3 end, the germline J gene is used to fill in that end. TCRdb keeps only in-frame clones here, not all; method: immunoSEQ multiplex PCR. This sample's table reports tens of thousands of clones. All participants had a single incident cervical HPV16 infection, and prevalent HPV16 infections were excluded. Cervical HPV DNA detected by MY09/MY11 PCR, typed by dot-blot. V lost 0 bases and J lost 2; bases outside the gene matches: 2. Germline V lookup: CDR1 MGHRA, CDR2 YSYEKL. CDR3 size: 16 residues. The source of the sample is a study of T cells in women clearing cervical HPV infection. General study points: Effector/memory and HPV-specific T cells were not isolated, and association timing is unknown.

The chain couples TRBV4-1 to TRBJ2-2; 8 bases match TRBD1. This receptor was identified in a woman between 18 and 75 years old with a cervical HPV16 infection that either progressed to CIN3+ or cleared (not recorded which). Source material: blood buffy coat. This chain's CDR3 is CASSQDDRGNTGELFF. The part of the CDR3 DNA that was read is TGCGCCAGCAGCCAAGACGACAGGGGAAACACCGGGGAG.